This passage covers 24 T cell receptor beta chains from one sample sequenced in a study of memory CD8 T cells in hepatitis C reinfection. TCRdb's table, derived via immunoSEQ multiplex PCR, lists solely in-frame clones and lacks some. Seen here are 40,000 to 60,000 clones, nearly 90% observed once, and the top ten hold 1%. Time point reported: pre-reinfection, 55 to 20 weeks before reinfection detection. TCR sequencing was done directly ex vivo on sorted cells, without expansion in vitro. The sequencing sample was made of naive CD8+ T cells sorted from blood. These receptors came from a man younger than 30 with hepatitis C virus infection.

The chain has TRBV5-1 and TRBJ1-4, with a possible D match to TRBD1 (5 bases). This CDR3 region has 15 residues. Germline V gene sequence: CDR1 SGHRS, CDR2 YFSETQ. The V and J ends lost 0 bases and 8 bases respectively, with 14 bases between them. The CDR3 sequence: CASSLAFRVNEKLFF. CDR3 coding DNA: TGCGCCAGCAGCTTGGCCTTCAGGGTCAACGAAAAACTGTTTTTT.

Here the CDR3 reads CASSEQSGANTGELFF. The CDR3 region has the DNA TGTGCCAGCAGTGAACAAAGCGGAGCCAACACCGGGGAGCTGTTTTTT. J is TRBJ2-2 and V is TRBV6-1, with D perhaps TRBD2 (5 bases). The CDR3 spans 16 residues. Per germline, CDR1 MNHNS and CDR2 SASEGT. Trimming shortened V by 2 bases and J by 2 bases, and 12 bases separated the two germline ends.

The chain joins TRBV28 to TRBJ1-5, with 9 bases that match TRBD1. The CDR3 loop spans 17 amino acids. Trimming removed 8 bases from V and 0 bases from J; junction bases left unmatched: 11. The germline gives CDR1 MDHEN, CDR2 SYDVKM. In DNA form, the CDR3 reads TGTGCCAGCCGACCGGGACAGGGCTCTTATAGCAATCAGCCCCAGCATTTT. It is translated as CASRPGQGSYSNQPQHF.

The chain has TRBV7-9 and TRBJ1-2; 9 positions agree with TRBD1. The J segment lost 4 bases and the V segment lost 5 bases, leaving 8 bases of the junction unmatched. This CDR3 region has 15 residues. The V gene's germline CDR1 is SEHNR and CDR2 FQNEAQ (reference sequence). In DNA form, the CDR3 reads TGTGCCAGCAGCGACCGGGACAGGGCAACCTATGGCTACACCTTC. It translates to CASSDRDRATYGYTF.

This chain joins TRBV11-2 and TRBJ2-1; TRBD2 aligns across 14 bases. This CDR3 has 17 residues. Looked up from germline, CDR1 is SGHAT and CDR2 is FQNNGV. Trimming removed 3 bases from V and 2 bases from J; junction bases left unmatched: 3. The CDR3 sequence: CASSLGLAGVTYNEQFF. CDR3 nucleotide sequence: TGTGCCAGCAGCTTGGGACTAGCGGGAGTCACCTACAATGAGCAGTTCTTC.

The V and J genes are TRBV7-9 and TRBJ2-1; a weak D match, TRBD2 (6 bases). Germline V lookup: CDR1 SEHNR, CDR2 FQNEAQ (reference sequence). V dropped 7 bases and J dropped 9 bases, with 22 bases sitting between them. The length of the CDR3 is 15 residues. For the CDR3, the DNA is TGTGCCAGCACCCGATCATCCGGGACTTCCTTTGAGCAGTTCTTC. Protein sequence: CASTRSSGTSFEQFF.

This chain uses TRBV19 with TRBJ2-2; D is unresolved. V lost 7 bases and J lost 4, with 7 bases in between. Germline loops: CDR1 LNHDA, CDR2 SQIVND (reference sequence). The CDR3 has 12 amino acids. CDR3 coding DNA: TGTGCCAGTACCCCATCCACCGGGGAGCTGTTTTTT. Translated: CASTPSTGELFF.

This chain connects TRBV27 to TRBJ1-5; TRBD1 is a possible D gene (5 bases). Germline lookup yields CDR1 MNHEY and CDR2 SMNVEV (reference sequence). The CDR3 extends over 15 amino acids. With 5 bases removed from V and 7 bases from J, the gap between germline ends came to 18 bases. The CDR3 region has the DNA TGTGCCAGCAGTCCGACGGGGGGAGGTGAACAGCCCCAGCATTTT. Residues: CASSPTGGGEQPQHF.

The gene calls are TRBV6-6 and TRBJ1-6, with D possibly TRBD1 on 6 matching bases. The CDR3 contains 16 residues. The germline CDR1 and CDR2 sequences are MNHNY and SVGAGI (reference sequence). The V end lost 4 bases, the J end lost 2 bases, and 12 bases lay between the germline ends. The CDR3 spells CASSSLRDTYNSPLHF. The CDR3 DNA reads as TGTGCCAGCAGTTCTCTTCGGGACACCTATAATTCACCCCTCCACTTT.

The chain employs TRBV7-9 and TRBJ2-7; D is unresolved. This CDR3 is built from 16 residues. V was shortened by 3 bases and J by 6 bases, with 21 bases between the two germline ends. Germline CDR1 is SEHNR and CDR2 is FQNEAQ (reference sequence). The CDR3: CASSFGPRPTSAEQYF. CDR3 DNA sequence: TGTGCCAGCAGCTTTGGGCCCCGTCCGACCTCCGCCGAGCAGTACTTC.

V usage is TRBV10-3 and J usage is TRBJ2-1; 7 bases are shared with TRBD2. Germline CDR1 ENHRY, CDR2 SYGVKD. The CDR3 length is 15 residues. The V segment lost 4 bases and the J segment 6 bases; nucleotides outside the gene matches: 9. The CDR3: CAISAAGAGPNEQFF. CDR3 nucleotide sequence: TGTGCCATCAGTGCCGCGGGAGCGGGCCCCAATGAGCAGTTCTTC.

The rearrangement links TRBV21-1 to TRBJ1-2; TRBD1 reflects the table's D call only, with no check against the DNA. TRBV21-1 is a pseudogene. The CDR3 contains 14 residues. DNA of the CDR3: TGTGCCAGCAGCAATTGCGAAAGACAGGGAGGCTACACCTTC. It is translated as CASSNCERQGGYTF.

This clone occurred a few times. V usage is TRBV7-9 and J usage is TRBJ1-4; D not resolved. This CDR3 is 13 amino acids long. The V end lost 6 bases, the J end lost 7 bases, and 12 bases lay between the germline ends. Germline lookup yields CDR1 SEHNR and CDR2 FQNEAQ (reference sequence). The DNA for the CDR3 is TGTGCCAGCAGAGATGTGACGGGTGAAAAACTGTTTTTT. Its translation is CASRDVTGEKLFF. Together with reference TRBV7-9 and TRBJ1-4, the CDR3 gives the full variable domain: DTGVSQNPRHKITKRGQNVTFRCDPISEHNRLYWYRQTLGQGPEFLTYFQNEAQLEKSRLLSDRFSAERPKGSFSTLEIQRTEQGDSAMYLCASRDVTGEKLFFGSGTQLSVL.

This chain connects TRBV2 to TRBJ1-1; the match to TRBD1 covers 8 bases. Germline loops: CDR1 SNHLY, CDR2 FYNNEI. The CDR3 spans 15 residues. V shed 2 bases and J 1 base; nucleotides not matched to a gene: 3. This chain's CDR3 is CASSERTGRNTEAFF. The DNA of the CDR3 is TGTGCCAGCAGTGAAAGGACAGGGAGGAACACTGAAGCTTTCTTT. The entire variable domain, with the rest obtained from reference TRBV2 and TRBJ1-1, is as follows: EPEVTQTPSHQVTQMGQEVILRCVPISNHLYFYWYRQILGQKVEFLVSFYNNEISEKSEIFDDQFSVERPDGSNFTLKIRSTKLEDSAMYFCASSERTGRNTEAFFGQGTRLTVV.

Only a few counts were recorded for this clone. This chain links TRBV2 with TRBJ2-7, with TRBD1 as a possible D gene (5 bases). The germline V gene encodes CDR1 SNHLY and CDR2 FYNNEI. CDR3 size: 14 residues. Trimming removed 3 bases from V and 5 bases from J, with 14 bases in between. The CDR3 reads CASSEPPPQDEQYV. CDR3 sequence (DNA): TGTGCCAGCAGTGAGCCCCCACCACAGGACGAGCAGTACGTC.

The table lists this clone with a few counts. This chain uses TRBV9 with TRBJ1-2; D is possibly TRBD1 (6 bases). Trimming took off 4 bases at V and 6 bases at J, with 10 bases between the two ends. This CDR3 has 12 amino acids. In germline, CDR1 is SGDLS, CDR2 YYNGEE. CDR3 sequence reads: CASSTRTDGYTF. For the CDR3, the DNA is TGTGCCAGCAGCACTAGGACAGATGGCTACACCTTC.

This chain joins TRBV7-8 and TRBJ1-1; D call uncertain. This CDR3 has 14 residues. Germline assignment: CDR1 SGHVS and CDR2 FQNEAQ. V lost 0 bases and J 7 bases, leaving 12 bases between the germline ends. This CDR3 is CASSLAGNPSEAFF. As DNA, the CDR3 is TGTGCCAGCAGCTTAGCGGGCAACCCAAGTGAAGCTTTCTTT.

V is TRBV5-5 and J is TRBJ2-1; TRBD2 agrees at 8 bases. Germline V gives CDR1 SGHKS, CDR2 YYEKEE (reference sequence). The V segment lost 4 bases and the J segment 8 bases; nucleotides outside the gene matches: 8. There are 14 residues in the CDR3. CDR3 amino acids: CASSPGGRSDEQFF. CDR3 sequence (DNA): TGTGCCAGCAGCCCGGGGGGGCGTTCGGATGAGCAGTTCTTC. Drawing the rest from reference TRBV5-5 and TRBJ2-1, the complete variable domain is DAGVTQSPTHLIKTRGQQVTLRCSPISGHKSVSWYQQVLGQGPQFIFQYYEKEERGRGNFPDRFSARQFPNYSSELNVNALLLGDSALYLCASSPGGRSDEQFFGPGTRLTVL.

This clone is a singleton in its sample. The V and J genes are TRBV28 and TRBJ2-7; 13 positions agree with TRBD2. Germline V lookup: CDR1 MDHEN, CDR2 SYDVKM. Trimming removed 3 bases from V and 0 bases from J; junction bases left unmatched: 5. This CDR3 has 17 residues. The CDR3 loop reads CASSFGLAGDLSYEQYF. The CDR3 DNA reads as TGTGCCAGCAGTTTTGGACTAGCGGGAGACCTCTCCTACGAGCAGTACTTC.

This CDR3 is CASSLTGGATEAFF. The CDR3 coding sequence is TGTGCCAGCAGCTTGACAGGGGGCGCGACTGAAGCTTTCTTT. V gene TRBV27 combines with J gene TRBJ1-1; TRBD1 aligns across 10 bases. Trimming took 6 bases from V and 5 from J; bases not matched to a gene: 6. The CDR3 has 14 residues. Germline V CDR1 and CDR2: MNHEY, SMNVEV (reference sequence).

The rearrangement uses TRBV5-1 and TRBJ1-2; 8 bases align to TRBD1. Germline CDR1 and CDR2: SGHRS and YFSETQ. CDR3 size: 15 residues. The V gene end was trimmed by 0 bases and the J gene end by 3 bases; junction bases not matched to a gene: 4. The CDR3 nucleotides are TGCGCCAGCAGCTTGGAAGGACAGGGTTACTATGGCTACACCTTC. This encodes CASSLEGQGYYGYTF.

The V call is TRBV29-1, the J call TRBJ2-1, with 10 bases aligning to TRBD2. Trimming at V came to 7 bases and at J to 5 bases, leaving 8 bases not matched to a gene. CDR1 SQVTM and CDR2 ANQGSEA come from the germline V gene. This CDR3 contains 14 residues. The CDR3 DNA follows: TGCAGCGCCCTTGGGACTAGCGAGGACAATGAGCAGTTCTTC. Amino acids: CSALGTSEDNEQFF.

CDR3 sequence (DNA): TGTGCCAGTAGTACCCCCCGGGGGATGCTCAATGAGCAGTTCTTC. Translating gives CASSTPRGMLNEQFF. The chain joins TRBV19 to TRBJ2-1; the D gene is possibly TRBD2 (6 bases). The CDR3 runs 15 residues. V dropped 4 bases and J dropped 6 bases, with 16 bases sitting between them. Looked up from germline, CDR1 is LNHDA and CDR2 is SQIVND (reference sequence).

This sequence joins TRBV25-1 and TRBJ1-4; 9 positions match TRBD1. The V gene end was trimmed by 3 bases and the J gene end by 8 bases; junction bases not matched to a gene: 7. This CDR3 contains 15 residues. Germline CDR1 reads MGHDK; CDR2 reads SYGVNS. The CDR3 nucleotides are TGTGCCAGCAGTGAGGGGACAGGGTCATACGAAAAACTGTTTTTT. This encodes CASSEGTGSYEKLFF.